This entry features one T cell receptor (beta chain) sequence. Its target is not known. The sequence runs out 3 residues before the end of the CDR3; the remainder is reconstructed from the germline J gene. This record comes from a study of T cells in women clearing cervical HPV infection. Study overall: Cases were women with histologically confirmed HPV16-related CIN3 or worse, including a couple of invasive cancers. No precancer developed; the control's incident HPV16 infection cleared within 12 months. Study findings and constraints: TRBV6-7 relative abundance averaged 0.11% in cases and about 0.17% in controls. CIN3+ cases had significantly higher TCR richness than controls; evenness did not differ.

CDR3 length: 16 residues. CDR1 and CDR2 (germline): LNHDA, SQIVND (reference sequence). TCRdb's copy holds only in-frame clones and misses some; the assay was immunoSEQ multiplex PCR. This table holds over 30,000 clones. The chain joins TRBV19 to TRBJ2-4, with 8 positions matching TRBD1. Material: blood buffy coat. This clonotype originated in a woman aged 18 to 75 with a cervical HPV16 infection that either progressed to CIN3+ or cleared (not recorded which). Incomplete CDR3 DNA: TGTGCCAGTACCGGGGACAGGATCCTTGGGGGCTATGGT. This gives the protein CASTGDRILGGYG. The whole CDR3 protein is CASTGDRILGGYGQYF.